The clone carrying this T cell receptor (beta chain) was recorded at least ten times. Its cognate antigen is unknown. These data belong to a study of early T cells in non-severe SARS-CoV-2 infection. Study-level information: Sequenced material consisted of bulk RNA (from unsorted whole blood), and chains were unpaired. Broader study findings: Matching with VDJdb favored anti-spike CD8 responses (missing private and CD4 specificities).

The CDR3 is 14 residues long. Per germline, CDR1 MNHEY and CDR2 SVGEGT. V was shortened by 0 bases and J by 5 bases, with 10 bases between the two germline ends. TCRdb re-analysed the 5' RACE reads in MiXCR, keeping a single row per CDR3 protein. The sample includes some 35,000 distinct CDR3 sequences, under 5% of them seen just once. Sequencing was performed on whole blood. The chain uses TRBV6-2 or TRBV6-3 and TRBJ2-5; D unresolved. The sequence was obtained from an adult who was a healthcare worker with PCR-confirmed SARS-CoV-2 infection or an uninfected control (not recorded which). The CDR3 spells CASSYSGTRETQYF. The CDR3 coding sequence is TGTGCCAGCAGTTACTCCGGTACTCGGGAGACCCAGTACTTC.